These T cell receptor beta chains were read from a single sample in a study of CD8+ T cells in alopecia areata. TCRdb's copy holds only in-frame clones and misses some; the assay was immunoSEQ multiplex PCR. The table records 200,000 to 250,000 clones, approximately 52% of them present only once. The input for sequencing was CD4+ T cells sorted from blood, taken at week 0. The receptors were gathered from a human donor with alopecia areata. Both conserved end residues are part of each CDR3. Each record gives: clone size, V gene, CDR3 protein. Some rows have no size entry. The others give once, few or many, or a class for an expanded clone.

>.|TRBV29-1
CSVEWQHLSSYEQYF
>once|TRBV25-1
CASSAGTGSTDTQYF
>.|TRBV5-1
CASSLDWGSYNEQFF
>.|TRBV6-6
CASSYGQGASGELFF
>.|TRBV4-2
CASSQGRESGEQYF
>.|TRBV5-1
CASSGGLAGASEQYF
>.|TRBV5-1
CASKAGDEVETQYF
>.|TRBV18
CASSPSGNTEAFF
>.|TRBV11-2
CASSLGPASGGYEQYF
>.|TRBV6-5
CATNLGQRYNEQFF
>.|TRBV5-1
CASSLNPSGEQYF
>.|TRBV18
CASSPGTETNTEAFF
>.|TRBV23-1
CASSHGTGYGYTF
>few|TRBV25-1
CASSLSGGNGYTF
>.|TRBV15
CATGSGSANYGYTF
>.|TRBV7-9
CASRRGTGASGNTIYF
>.|TRBV14
CASSQDRGGTSSSYEQYF
>once|TRBV18
CASSPWGSTDIANSPLHF
>.|TRBV6-5
CASSPGRPLHF
>.|TRBV6-5
CASTPLGQGSYGYTF
>.|TRBV29-1
CSVDPLASGGHWNGYTF
>few|TRBV29-1
CSAQTPGYEQYF
>few|TRBV30
CAWSPGLVTGELFF
>.|TRBV18
CASSPPVTDTQYF
>.|TRBV2
CASREEGEIETQYF
>few|TRBV29-1
CSAAGLLLTDTQYF
>.|TRBV18
CASSPRGGKNEQFF
>.|TRBV5-1
CASSQGPEKRDTQYF
>.|TRBV30
CAWSSTSSYNEQFF
>.|TRBV7-3
CASSQPGTGLTGELFF
>.|TRBV5-6
CASSLDWQVNTEAFF
>many|TRBV5-6
CASSKDRGIHGYTF
>.|TRBV2
CASTRGQYIKETQYF
>.|TRBV6-5
CASRGTTGSYEQYF
>once|TRBV19
CASTRGTGSYNEQFF
>.|TRBV7-9
CASSPGGTFYQETQYF
>few|TRBV15
CATSRGGVSSYNEQFF
>once|TRBV10-3
CAIRTSGDEQYF
>few|TRBV6-1
CASRPRQGANSPLHF
>once|TRBV2
CASSATSGGSDTQYF
>few|TRBV18
CASSLSSLNEKLFF
>.|TRBV20-1
CSAVRGETQYF
>few|TRBV30
CAWDRGGNTIYF
>.|TRBV30
CAWSVDRVGEQYF
>.|TRBV30
CAWSVFGVNQPQHF
>few|TRBV7-9
CASSLAGNTEAFF
>once|TRBV7-9
CASSLSPGELFF
>.|TRBV30
CAWNLGLATGGEQFF
>.|TRBV19
CASSIVVQRTNYGYTF
>few|TRBV11-2
CASSHGTGGYEQYF
>.|TRBV7-8
CASSLDTLYEQYF
>.|TRBV14
CASSQDGRGFLAPLHF
>.|TRBV4-1
CASSQDRPGVGGYTF
>.|TRBV19
CASSMRAYEQYF
>few|TRBV6-1
CASSEGWGSGYTF
>.|TRBV5-1
CASSLTEVSTEAFF
>.|TRBV7-9
CASSLETGSDTQYF
>.|TRBV27
CASSFWDTFNEKLFF
>.|TRBV30
CAWSVEGAVDSPLHF
>.|TRBV2
CASSDSDIQYF